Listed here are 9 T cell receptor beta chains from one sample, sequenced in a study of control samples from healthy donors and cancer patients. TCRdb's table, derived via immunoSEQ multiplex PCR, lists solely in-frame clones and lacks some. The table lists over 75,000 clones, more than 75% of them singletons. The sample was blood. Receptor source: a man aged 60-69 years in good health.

In DNA, the CDR3 is TGTGCCAGCAGCTTGGACTCGGGACTAGCGGGAGTTGGCGAGCAGTACTTC. Its translation: CASSLDSGLAGVGEQYF. The chain uses TRBV5-6 and TRBJ2-7; 14 bases are shared with TRBD2. The trim removed 0 bases at V and 6 bases at J, leaving 8 bases unmatched. This CDR3 spans 17 amino acids. Germline V gene lookup returns CDR1 SGHDT and CDR2 YYEEEE.

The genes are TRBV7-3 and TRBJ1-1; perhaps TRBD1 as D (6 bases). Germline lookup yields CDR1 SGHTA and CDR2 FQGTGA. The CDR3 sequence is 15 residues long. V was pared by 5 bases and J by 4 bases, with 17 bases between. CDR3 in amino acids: CASSALVLDSTEAFF. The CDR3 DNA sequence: TGTGCCAGCAGCGCTCTCGTCCTGGACAGCACTGAAGCTTTCTTT.

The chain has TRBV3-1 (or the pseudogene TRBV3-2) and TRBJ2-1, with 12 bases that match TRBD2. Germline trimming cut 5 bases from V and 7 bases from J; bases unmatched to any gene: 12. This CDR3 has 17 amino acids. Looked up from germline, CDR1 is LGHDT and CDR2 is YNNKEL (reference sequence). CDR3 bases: TGTGCCAGCAGCGCCGGGACTAGCGGGTTACAGGGGAATGAGCAGTTCTTC. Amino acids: CASSAGTSGLQGNEQFF.

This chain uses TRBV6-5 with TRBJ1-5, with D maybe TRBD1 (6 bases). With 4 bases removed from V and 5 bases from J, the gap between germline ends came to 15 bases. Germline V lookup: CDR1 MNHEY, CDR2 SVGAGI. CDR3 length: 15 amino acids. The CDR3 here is CASSSSGQGYQPQHF. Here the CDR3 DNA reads TGTGCCAGCAGTTCCTCGGGGCAGGGGTATCAGCCCCAGCATTTT.

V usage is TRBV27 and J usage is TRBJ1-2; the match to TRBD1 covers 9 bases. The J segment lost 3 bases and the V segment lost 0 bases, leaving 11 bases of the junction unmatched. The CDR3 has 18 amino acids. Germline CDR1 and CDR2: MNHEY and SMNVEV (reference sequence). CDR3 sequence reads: CASSLSANRGRLYYGYTF. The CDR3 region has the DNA TGTGCCAGCAGTTTATCCGCAAACAGGGGGCGGTTGTACTATGGCTACACCTTC.

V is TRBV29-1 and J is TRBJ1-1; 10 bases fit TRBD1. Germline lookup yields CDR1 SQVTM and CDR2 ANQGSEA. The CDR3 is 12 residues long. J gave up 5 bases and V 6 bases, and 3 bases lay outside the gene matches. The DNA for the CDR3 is TGCAGCGTAAGGACAGGGGGGACTGAAGCTTTCTTT. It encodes CSVRTGGTEAFF.

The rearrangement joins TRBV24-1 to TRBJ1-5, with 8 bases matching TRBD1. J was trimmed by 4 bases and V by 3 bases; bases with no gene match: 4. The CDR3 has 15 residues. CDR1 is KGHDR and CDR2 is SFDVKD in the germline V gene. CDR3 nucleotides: TGTGCCACCAGTGATGACCGACAGGGGAATCAGCCCCAGCATTTT. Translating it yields CATSDDRQGNQPQHF.

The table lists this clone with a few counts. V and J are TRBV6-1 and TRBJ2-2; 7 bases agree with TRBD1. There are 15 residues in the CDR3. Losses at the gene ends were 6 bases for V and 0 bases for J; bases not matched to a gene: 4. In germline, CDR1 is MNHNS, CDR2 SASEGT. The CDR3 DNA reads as TGTGCCAGCAGGAGGGACAGCACGAACACCGGGGAGCTGTTTTTT. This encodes CASRRDSTNTGELFF.

The CDR3 sequence: CASSIRDGYTF. CDR3 bases: TGTGCCAGTAGTATAAGGGATGGCTACACCTTC. This chain connects TRBV19 to TRBJ1-2; D gene ambiguous. Germline V lookup: CDR1 LNHDA, CDR2 SQIVND (reference sequence). V was clipped by 2 bases and J by 6 bases, with 4 bases between them. This CDR3 contains 11 residues.